A single count supports the clone carrying this T cell receptor (beta chain). Its specificity is not known. Produced via immunoSEQ multiplex PCR; TCRdb's table is partial and in-frame only. The profile shows more than 80,000 clones, roughly nine tenths of them singletons. This entry belongs to a study of T cell responses to AZD1222 COVID-19 vaccine. The length of the CDR3 is 12 residues. The germline V and J ends were trimmed by 3 bases and 9 bases, with 9 bases remaining between them. Overall study findings and caveats: Donors were mostly white British, more females; clonal diversity possibly underestimated. Compared with day 0, the breadth and depth of the Spike-specific TCR repertoire rose significantly after two doses of AZD1222. The study identified only six AZD1222 recipients as seropositive at baseline. Nearly half of spike-specific TCRs reportedly target variant regions that are unmutated in the B.1.351 and B.1.1.7 variants.

The V gene is TRBV12-3 or TRBV12-4, the J gene TRBJ2-1; D is possibly TRBD1 (5 bases). The specimen comprised peripheral blood, sampled 28 days after the second AZD1222 dose. This clonotype was sampled from an adult who received the AZD1222 COVID-19 vaccine. CDR3 nucleotides: TGTGCCAGCAGTTTTACAGGCGGTGAGCAGTTCTTC. It specifies CASSFTGGEQFF.